One sample yielded the 32 T cell receptor beta chains listed below, sequenced in a study of blood T cell repertoires in COVID-19. The table came from immunoSEQ multiplex PCR; TCRdb's copy has only in-frame clones and leaves some out. The data contain 280,000 or so clones, about 83% of them singletons. Sequenced input: peripheral blood. These receptor sequences come from a woman in her forties or fifties who had recovered from COVID-19.

This clone has a single count. The CDR3 DNA reads TGTGCCTGGAGGGGCGGGGCGGGCACCGGGGAGCTGTTTTTT. Residues: CAWRGGAGTGELFF. This chain links TRBV30 with TRBJ2-2; tentatively, D is TRBD2 (6 bases). Looked up from germline, CDR1 is GTSNPN and CDR2 is SVGIG (reference sequence). With 3 bases removed from V and 4 bases from J, the gap between germline ends came to 12 bases. This CDR3 has 14 amino acids.

The chain is built from TRBV7-9 and TRBJ1-5; 9 nucleotides line up with TRBD1. This CDR3 spans 15 amino acids. Germline trimming cut 5 bases from V and 7 bases from J; bases unmatched to any gene: 9. Germline CDR1 SEHNR, CDR2 FQNEAQ (reference sequence). CDR3: CASSPSGTGFQPQHF. Written as DNA, the CDR3 is TGTGCCAGCAGCCCTTCCGGGACAGGGTTCCAGCCCCAGCATTTT.

The rearrangement uses TRBV3-1 (or the pseudogene TRBV3-2) and TRBJ2-7, with 8 positions matching TRBD1. V gave up 5 bases and J gave up 4 bases; unmatched junction bases: 7. The CDR3 covers 14 residues. Germline V gives CDR1 LGHDT, CDR2 YNNKEL (reference sequence). CDR3 coding DNA: TGTGCCAGCAGCGCCGGGACAGGCCAGTACGAGCAGTACTTC. As protein: CASSAGTGQYEQYF.

The chain employs TRBV7-2 and TRBJ1-3; no clear D. The CDR3 contains 13 residues. The germline CDR1 and CDR2 sequences are SGHTA and FQGNSA. With 10 bases removed from V and 0 bases from J, the gap between germline ends came to 10 bases. CDR3 nucleotide sequence: TGTGCCACCGGTTATAGCTCTGGAAACACCATATATTTT. It translates to CATGYSSGNTIYF.

This clone has only a few counts. The V and J genes are TRBV6-6 and TRBJ1-1; TRBD1 aligns across 8 bases. The CDR3 extends over 16 amino acids. Germline V gene sequence: CDR1 MNHNY, CDR2 SVGAGI (reference sequence). V gave up 7 bases and J gave up 5 bases; unmatched junction bases: 15. The CDR3 DNA reads TGTGCCAGCACCCAGACGACAGGGGATCAGAGAACTGAAGCTTTCTTT. It codes for CASTQTTGDQRTEAFF.

The chain joins TRBV7-3 to TRBJ2-6, with D maybe TRBD2 (6 bases). Trimming removed 5 bases from V and 2 bases from J, with 7 bases in between. This CDR3 is 14 amino acids long. CDR1 and CDR2 from the germline V gene are SGHTA and FQGTGA. Here the CDR3 DNA reads TGTGCCAGCAGCGCGGGACCTGGGGCCAACGTCCTGACTTTC. Encoded protein: CASSAGPGANVLTF.

This rearrangement joins TRBV7-2 to TRBJ2-5; 10 nucleotides align to TRBD1. J was trimmed by 6 bases and V by 5 bases; bases with no gene match: 6. CDR1 is SGHTA, CDR2 FQGNSA, per germline. The CDR3 covers 14 residues. This chain's CDR3 is CASSPGTGAKTQYF. The CDR3 nucleotides are TGTGCCAGCAGCCCGGGGACAGGGGCCAAGACCCAGTACTTC.

The chain joins TRBV27 to TRBJ2-3; perhaps TRBD1 as D (7 bases). The CDR3 is 17 amino acids. Trimming removed 4 bases from V and 2 bases from J, with 19 bases in between. Germline V lookup: CDR1 MNHEY, CDR2 SMNVEV (reference sequence). DNA for the CDR3: TGTGCCAGCAGTTACGGGCCGGGGGACAGCCTCACAGATACGCAGTATTTT. Translated, it gives CASSYGPGDSLTDTQYF.

This sequence joins TRBV30 and TRBJ1-5; D call uncertain. The CDR3 has 11 residues. V was clipped by 0 bases and J by 6 bases, with 3 bases between them. The germline V gene has CDR1 GTSNPN and CDR2 SVGIG (reference sequence). CDR3 in DNA: TGTGCCTGGAGTGTCGGTCAGCCCCAGCATTTT. It specifies CAWSVGQPQHF.

The rearrangement links TRBV5-1 to TRBJ2-2; D is unclear. Germline V gene lookup returns CDR1 SGHRS and CDR2 YFSETQ. The CDR3 spans 14 residues. Trimming took 3 bases from V and 0 from J, leaving 6 bases between them. The CDR3 protein is CASSSPANTGELFF. In nucleotides, the CDR3 is TGCGCCAGCAGCTCCCCAGCGAACACCGGGGAGCTGTTTTTT.

This clone came up a few times. This rearrangement joins TRBV23-1 to TRBJ2-1; 8 bases map to TRBD1. TRBV23-1 is an open reading frame, and its role is uncertain. After removal of 8 bases from V and 5 bases from J, the junction contained 14 bases not matched to a gene. CDR3 length: 16 residues. CDR3: CASGRGTGLSHNEQFF. The CDR3 DNA follows: TGCGCCAGCGGCCGTGGGACAGGCTTATCTCACAATGAGCAGTTCTTC.

The chain recombines TRBV6-6 with TRBJ2-3; the D gene is possibly TRBD2 (5 bases). V lost 5 bases to trimming and J lost 0 bases, with 12 bases between them. Germline assignment: CDR1 MNHNY and CDR2 SVGAGI (reference sequence). The CDR3 length is 15 residues. The CDR3 nucleotides are TGTGCCAGCAGTACCGCGGAGGCTAGCACAGATACGCAGTATTTT. Its protein is CASSTAEASTDTQYF.

V is TRBV5-1 and J is TRBJ1-5, with 9 bases fitting TRBD1. The CDR3 is 14 amino acids. Losses at the gene ends were 7 bases for V and 4 bases for J; bases not matched to a gene: 6. Germline loops: CDR1 SGHRS, CDR2 YFSETQ. CDR3 loop: CASAPDRGNQPQHF. The CDR3 DNA reads TGCGCCAGCGCTCCGGACAGGGGAAATCAGCCCCAGCATTTT.

V is TRBV24-1 and J is TRBJ1-2; 7 bases are shared with TRBD1. In germline, CDR1 is KGHDR, CDR2 SFDVKD. J lost 8 bases, V lost 0 bases, and 2 bases had no gene match. The CDR3 contains 13 residues. The CDR3 nucleotides are TGTGCCACCAGTGATTTGCAGGGGGAAGGCTACACCTTC. Protein sequence: CATSDLQGEGYTF.

This CDR3 reads CASSSTTGLNQPQHF. In DNA, the CDR3 is TGTGCCAGCAGTTCGACTACAGGGTTAAATCAGCCCCAGCATTTT. V gene TRBV28 combines with J gene TRBJ1-5; TRBD1 might be the D (6 bases). Germline CDR1 and CDR2: MDHEN and SYDVKM. Trimming removed 4 bases at V and 4 bases at J, with 14 bases between. The CDR3 consists of 15 residues. The full variable domain, in which reference TRBV28 and TRBJ1-5 provide the parts outside the CDR3, is DVKVTQSSRYLVKRTGEKVFLECVQDMDHENMFWYRQDPGLGLRLIYFSYDVKMKEKGDIPEGYSVSREKKERFSLILESASTNQTSMYLCASSSTTGLNQPQHFGDGTRLSIL.

V usage is TRBV5-4 and J usage is TRBJ2-5; maybe TRBD2 (6 bases). V dropped 2 bases and J dropped 2 bases, with 13 bases sitting between them. Germline V gives CDR1 SGHNT, CDR2 YYREEE (reference sequence). The length of the CDR3 is 15 residues. The CDR3 DNA follows: TGTGCCAGCAGCTTCCCGGGGGAAAGGCAAGAGACCCAGTACTTC. Translation: CASSFPGERQETQYF.

This clone appeared a few times. The chain joins TRBV28 to TRBJ2-7; D remains ambiguous. V lost 2 bases and J lost 6, with 14 bases in between. The V gene's germline CDR1 is MDHEN and CDR2 SYDVKM. This CDR3 contains 14 residues. CDR3 residues: CASSLARPDVEQYF. The CDR3 DNA reads as TGTGCCAGCAGTTTAGCTAGGCCAGACGTCGAGCAGTACTTC.

The chain joins TRBV19 to TRBJ1-2, with D possibly being TRBD1 (6 bases). V lost 5 bases to trimming and J lost 6 bases, with 19 bases between them. Germline values: CDR1 LNHDA, CDR2 SQIVND (reference sequence). This CDR3 comprises 15 residues. CDR3 coding DNA: TGTGCCAGTAGTCAAAGGTACAGGGCCGGAGATGGCTACACCTTC. Translated: CASSQRYRAGDGYTF.

This chain connects TRBV30 to TRBJ2-7, with 10 bases matching TRBD2. The V gene end was trimmed by 2 bases and the J gene end by 5 bases; junction bases not matched to a gene: 15. Germline V gene sequence: CDR1 GTSNPN, CDR2 SVGIG (reference sequence). The CDR3 runs to 17 residues. CDR3 region: CAWSSPKLSGRADEQYF. CDR3 coding DNA: TGTGCCTGGAGTTCACCAAAACTCAGCGGGAGGGCCGACGAGCAGTACTTC.

With respect to this clone: Different DNA sequences within this sample yield the same CDR3. The chain recombines TRBV5-1 with TRBJ2-7, with D unclear. The V gene's germline CDR1 is SGHRS and CDR2 YFSETQ. This CDR3 region has 13 residues. The V gene lost 4 bases and the J gene lost 2 bases, with 10 bases spanning the gap. The chain's CDR3 is CASSLGGPYEQYF. The CDR3 DNA reads TGCGCCAGCAGCCTTGGCGGCCCCTACGAGCAGTACTTC.

The chain links TRBV6-5 to TRBJ2-2, with 7 bases that match TRBD2. Germline CDR1 and CDR2: MNHEY and SVGAGI. The V segment lost 4 bases and the J segment 4 bases; nucleotides outside the gene matches: 9. The CDR3 extends over 16 amino acids. The CDR3 DNA reads TGTGCCAGCAGTTGGACCGGGACTAAGGGCACCGGGGAGCTGTTTTTT. Translation gives CASSWTGTKGTGELFF.

In its sample, this clone was seen once. The chain joins TRBV7-8 to TRBJ2-7, with TRBD2 identical over 12 bases. The CDR3 consists of 16 residues. Per germline, CDR1 SGHVS and CDR2 FQNEAQ. With V trimmed by 1 base and J by 6 bases, 7 bases remained unmatched. This CDR3 reads CASSLGTSGEVLEQYF. The CDR3 region has the DNA TGTGCCAGCAGCTTAGGGACTAGCGGGGAAGTCCTCGAGCAGTACTTC.

The V and J genes are TRBV4-1 and TRBJ2-2; no firm D call. The V end was cut by 2 bases, the J end by 6 bases, with 10 bases between. CDR1 is MGHRA, CDR2 YSYEKL, per germline. The CDR3 spans 14 residues. The CDR3 region is CASSQSELSGELFF. The CDR3 DNA reads as TGCGCCAGCAGCCAATCCGAGTTGTCCGGGGAGCTGTTTTTT.

The rearrangement joins TRBV10-3 to TRBJ2-6; 8 nucleotides align to TRBD1. CDR1 and CDR2 from the germline V gene are ENHRY and SYGVKD. This CDR3 spans 17 amino acids. Losses at the gene ends were 4 bases for V and 2 bases for J; bases not matched to a gene: 7. This CDR3 reads CAISADRDMTGANVLTF. CDR3 DNA: TGTGCCATCAGTGCGGACAGGGACATGACTGGGGCCAACGTCCTGACTTTC.

The V and J genes are TRBV4-3 and TRBJ1-4; a possible D gene is TRBD1 (6 bases). This CDR3 is built from 14 residues. Germline loops: CDR1 LGHNA, CDR2 YSLEER. The V and J ends lost 1 base and 8 bases respectively, with 11 bases between them. DNA of the CDR3: TGCGCCAGCAGCCAAGCGGGACATACAGAAAAACTGTTTTTT. Translation: CASSQAGHTEKLFF.

This chain uses TRBV6-2 or TRBV6-3 with TRBJ2-7; D call uncertain. V was shortened by 5 bases and J by 2 bases, with 10 bases between the two germline ends. The germline gives CDR1 MNHEY, CDR2 SVGEGT. The CDR3 is made up of 13 amino acids. The CDR3 sequence: CASSLVAPYEQYF. The CDR3 DNA reads TGTGCCAGCAGTCTAGTGGCCCCCTACGAGCAGTACTTC.

V and J are TRBV3-1 (or the pseudogene TRBV3-2) and TRBJ2-7; D possibly corresponds to TRBD2 (6 bases). The CDR3 has 12 residues. CDR1 and CDR2 from the germline V gene are LGHDT and YNNKEL (reference sequence). V lost 4 bases and J lost 5, with 9 bases in between. CDR3 sequence: CASSPWGDEQYF. The CDR3 DNA reads as TGTGCCAGCAGCCCCTGGGGGGACGAGCAGTACTTC.

The chain carries TRBV2 and TRBJ2-7; 7 bases are shared with TRBD2. Looked up from germline, CDR1 is SNHLY and CDR2 is FYNNEI. The CDR3 runs to 13 residues. The trim removed 4 bases at V and 3 bases at J, leaving 3 bases unmatched. This CDR3 reads CASSAGLRYEQYF. CDR3 nucleotides: TGTGCCAGCAGTGCGGGACTACGCTACGAGCAGTACTTC.

The chain employs TRBV6-2 or TRBV6-3 and TRBJ2-3, with 13 nucleotides matching TRBD2. This CDR3 region has 17 residues. V dropped 2 bases and J dropped 6; count of bases not matched to a gene: 8. Germline V gene sequence: CDR1 MNHEY, CDR2 SVGEGT. The CDR3 nucleotides read TGTGCCAGCAGTTACCGGACTAGCGGGGGCGCCCGCGATACGCAGTATTTT. Its translation is CASSYRTSGGARDTQYF.

The chain employs TRBV18 and TRBJ2-3, with 7 bases lining up with TRBD2. V was clipped by 2 bases and J by 5 bases; unmatched bases: 4. The germline V gene has CDR1 KGHSH and CDR2 LQKENI. The CDR3 has 14 amino acids. The CDR3 sequence: CASSPGLAEDTQYF. The CDR3 nucleotides read TGTGCCAGCTCACCAGGCCTAGCGGAAGATACGCAGTATTTT. The full variable domain, rest sourced from reference TRBV18 and TRBJ2-3, is NAGVMQNPRHLVRRRGQEARLRCSPMKGHSHVYWYRQLPEEGLKFMVYLQKENIIDESGMPKERFSAEFPKEGPSILRIQQVVRGDSAAYFCASSPGLAEDTQYFGPGTRLTVL.

J is TRBJ2-7 and V is TRBV16, with TRBD1 identical over 7 bases. Germline values: CDR1 KGHSY, CDR2 FQNENV. The CDR3 consists of 14 residues. J lost 6 bases, V lost 0 bases, and 5 bases had no gene match. CDR3 loop: CASSQSGQYGEQYF. The CDR3, as DNA: TGTGCCAGCAGCCAATCGGGACAGTACGGCGAGCAGTACTTC. The whole variable domain, remainder taken from reference TRBV16 and TRBJ2-7, is GEEVAQTPKHLVRGEGQKAKLYCAPIKGHSYVFWYQQVLKNEFKFLISFQNENVFDETGMPKERFSAKCLPNSPCSLEIQATKLEDSAVYFCASSQSGQYGEQYFGPGTRLTVT.

This sequence joins TRBV11-2 and TRBJ2-7; D is uncertain. The CDR3 runs to 12 residues. Germline CDR1 and CDR2: SGHAT and FQNNGV. V was shortened by 4 bases and J by 7 bases, with 11 bases between the two germline ends. The CDR3 protein is CASSWSGQEQYF. CDR3 bases: TGTGCCAGCAGCTGGTCTGGTCAGGAGCAGTACTTC.